This T cell receptor (beta chain) was captured by sequencing in a study of Graves' ophthalmopathy and Graves' hyperthyroidism. CDR1 and CDR2 (germline): ENHRY, SYGVKD. Unmatched junction bases numbered 12, after V lost 5 bases and J lost 8 bases. The CDR3 has 15 amino acids. RNA transcripts provided the template for amplifying TCR beta CDR3 regions. An opening RT-PCR round employed HTBI primers and preceded a second-round multiplex PCR. TCRdb re-called the multiplex PCR reads with MiXCR, one entry per CDR3 protein. The table has 500,000 to 600,000 distinct CDR3 sequences, approximately 35% seen once. The sequence was obtained from an adult man with Graves' hyperthyroidism. The chain has TRBV10-3 and TRBJ1-3, with 7 bases aligning to TRBD1. Material for sequencing was peripheral blood or thyroid tissue (not recorded which). CDR3 region: CAISPGTAYGYTIYF. The DNA of the CDR3 is TGTGCCATCAGTCCCGGGACAGCCTATGGCTACACCATATATTTT.